The rows below give T cell receptor beta chains drawn from one sample of a study of blood T cell repertoires in COVID-19. The protocol was immunoSEQ multiplex PCR, while the TCRdb copy is restricted to in-frame clones and leaves out a portion. This table holds 310,000 or so clones, approximately 93% found once. Material for sequencing was peripheral blood. The receptors stem from a woman in her thirties with COVID-19, enrolled during active disease. The CDR3 runs from the conserved cysteine through the conserved F or W. D genes are given only for firm matches. Only part of the rows carry a size: once, few, many, or a class if the clone is expanded.

v_call	j_call	clone_size	d_call	cdr3_nt	cdr3_aa
TRBV28	TRBJ1-2	NA	NA	TGTGCCAGCAGTCTTGGGAGGGACTATGGCTACACCTTC	CASSLGRDYGYTF
TRBV6-5	TRBJ2-2	NA	NA	TGTGCCAGCAGTTACTCGGACACCACCCGAACCGGGGAGCTGTTTTTT	CASSYSDTTRTGELFF
TRBV11-2	TRBJ2-7	once	TRBD2	TGTGCCAGCAGCTTCGTAGCGGGAGGGCCCGAGCAGTACTTC	CASSFVAGGPEQYF
TRBV28	TRBJ1-2	NA	NA	TGTGCCAGCAGCCGGACAGTAGGGGTGCTCTATGGCTACACCTTC	CASSRTVGVLYGYTF
TRBV10-3	TRBJ1-2	NA	TRBD1	TGTGCCGCGGGCGTATGGAGAGTGGGACAGGGGTTCGGCTACACCTTC	CAAGVWRVGQGFGYTF
TRBV5-1	TRBJ2-1	NA	NA	TGCGCCAGCAGCATCGGGACTCAGAACAATGAGCAGTTCTTC	CASSIGTQNNEQFF
TRBV4-2	TRBJ2-2	NA	NA	TGTGCCAGCAGCCATGAGTACACCGGGGAGCTGTTTTTT	CASSHEYTGELFF
TRBV29-1	TRBJ1-1	NA	NA	TGCAGCGTTGAGAACCAGGGAACTGAAGCTTTCTTT	CSVENQGTEAFF
TRBV20-1	TRBJ1-5	NA	NA	TGCAGTGCTAGTGCCCTTGAGGGTTATAGCAATCAGCCCCAGCATTTT	CSASALEGYSNQPQHF
TRBV11-2	TRBJ2-1	NA	NA	TGTGCCAGCAGCTTTCCGGGACTGCAGCAGTTCTTC	CASSFPGLQQFF
TRBV6-6	TRBJ1-1	NA	NA	TGTGCCAGCAGTTACGAGCGGGGATTGAGCACTGAAGCTTTCTTT	CASSYERGLSTEAFF
TRBV6-1	TRBJ1-1	NA	TRBD1	TGTGCCAGCAGTGAAGGAGTCAGGGGGACTGAAGCTTTCTTT	CASSEGVRGTEAFF
TRBV27	TRBJ1-5	NA	NA	TGTGCCAGCAGTTTCTCTTCAGGGATGCCCCAGCATTTT	CASSFSSGMPQHF
TRBV30	TRBJ1-2	NA	NA	TGTGCCTGGAGTGTATCTAGCTATGGCTACACCTTC	CAWSVSSYGYTF
TRBV19	TRBJ2-7	NA	NA	TGTGCCAGTAGTATGGGCGGGACGGATAATGAAGAGCAGTACTTC	CASSMGGTDNEEQYF
TRBV5-4	TRBJ2-7	NA	TRBD1	TGTGCCAGCAGCCGCCTTGGACAGGCCCCCTACGAGCAGTACTTC	CASSRLGQAPYEQYF
TRBV5-1	TRBJ1-1	NA	TRBD1	TGCGCCAGCCACCCGGGGGACAGGGGGACCACTGAAGCTTTCTTT	CASHPGDRGTTEAFF
TRBV2	TRBJ2-2	NA	NA	TGTGCCAGCAGTGAAGGGGGCAAAGACACTTACACCGGGGAGCTGTTTTTT	CASSEGGKDTYTGELFF
TRBV30	TRBJ2-7	NA	NA	TGTGCCTGGAGTGGTACAGGGAGCTACGAGCAGTACTTC	CAWSGTGSYEQYF
TRBV7-9	TRBJ1-1	NA	NA	TGTGCCAGCAGCACCCAGGGAGAAGCTTTCTTT	CASSTQGEAFF
TRBV5-1	TRBJ2-1	NA	NA	TGCGCCAGCAGCTGGCGCACGGACAACTACAATGAGCAGTTCTTC	CASSWRTDNYNEQFF
TRBV30	TRBJ1-6	NA	TRBD1	TGTGCCTGGAGTGCAGGGACAGGGGGGTATTCACCCCTCCACTTT	CAWSAGTGGYSPLHF
TRBV4-1	TRBJ1-2	NA	TRBD1	TGCGCCAGCAGCCAGCAGCCAGGGGGCGCTGTGAACTATGGCTACACCTTC	CASSQQPGGAVNYGYTF
TRBV2	TRBJ1-5	NA	TRBD1	TGTGCCAGCAGTAAAGCGACAGGGGGAGGTAGTCAGCCCCAGCATTTT	CASSKATGGGSQPQHF
TRBV12-3/TRBV12-4	TRBJ1-1	NA	NA	TGTGCCAGCAGTATCCTACACAGGGAAGCTTTCTTT	CASSILHREAFF
TRBV10-3	TRBJ1-1	NA	NA	TGTGCCATCAGCTTACAGGAGAACACTGAAGCTTTCTTT	CAISLQENTEAFF
TRBV10-3	TRBJ2-7	NA	NA	TGTGCCATCAGTGATGGGGCTAGCGCCTACGAGCAGTACTTC	CAISDGASAYEQYF
TRBV28	TRBJ2-7	NA	NA	NA	CASSSSDVRGGEQYF
TRBV5-4	TRBJ2-7	NA	NA	TGTGCCAGCAGCTTGGGGCTCGGGAGCGCCAGCTACGAGCAGTACTTC	CASSLGLGSASYEQYF
TRBV30	TRBJ1-1	NA	TRBD1	TGTGCCTGGAGTAAAGGGACAGGGGACACTGAAGCTTTCTTT	CAWSKGTGDTEAFF
TRBV28	TRBJ1-5	NA	NA	TGTGCCAGCAGTTTAGGCAGGGGTTATCAGCCCCAGCATTTT	CASSLGRGYQPQHF
TRBV27	TRBJ1-2	NA	TRBD1	TGTGCCAGCAGTTTTTGGGGGGACAGGGGAAAGAATGGCTACACCTTC	CASSFWGDRGKNGYTF
TRBV7-9	TRBJ2-2	NA	NA	TGTGCCAGCAGCCCTAGGTCCGGGGAAACCGGGGAGCTGTTTTTT	CASSPRSGETGELFF
TRBV6-2/TRBV6-3	TRBJ2-1	once	TRBD2	TGTGCCAGCAGCCCCGGGAGGAGCTCCTACAATGAGCAGTTCTTC	CASSPGRSSYNEQFF
TRBV5-1	TRBJ1-1	NA	TRBD1	TGCGCCAGCAGCAGGGACAGGGATCGGACTGAAGCTTTCTTT	CASSRDRDRTEAFF
TRBV30	TRBJ1-5	NA	NA	TGTGCCTGGGGCTTGTGGGGAGGCAATCAGCCCCAGCATTTT	CAWGLWGGNQPQHF
TRBV28	TRBJ1-2	NA	NA	TGTGTTACCACTGCCTGGTATGGCTACACCTTC	CVTTAWYGYTF
TRBV6-5	TRBJ1-3	NA	NA	TGTGCCAGCAGTACGGACAGTGGAAACACCATATATTTT	CASSTDSGNTIYF
TRBV3-1/TRBV3-2	TRBJ2-7	NA	TRBD1	TGTGCCAGCAGCCAACCGGGACAGGGACGCGAGCAGTACTTC	CASSQPGQGREQYF
TRBV5-1	TRBJ1-5	NA	NA	TGCGCCAGCAGCTTGGCCGGCAATCAGCCCCAGCATTTT	CASSLAGNQPQHF
TRBV2	TRBJ1-5	NA	NA	TGTGCCAGCCTTGGGACACCCGGGGGCAATCAGCCCCAGCATTTT	CASLGTPGGNQPQHF